This TCR beta chain was captured in a study of T cell clones after liver transplantation. Study details: As an antigen-independent comparator, third-party-reactive TCRbeta sequences came from pre-transplant mixed lymphocyte reactions.

Findings of the study overall: Graft donor-reactive T cells may have migrated into the graft rather than being deleted.

Clones were sequenced by immunoSEQ multiplex PCR, and TCRdb holds only the in-frame ones, with some missing. Here the sample spans some 61,000 clones, 60% to 75% being singletons. With regard to this clone: Its specificity is unknown.

V lost 5 bases and J lost 1, with 14 bases in between. Germline assignment: CDR1 MDHEN and CDR2 SYDVKM. The CDR3 sequence is 16 residues long. The source material was CD4+ T cells from blood, sampled at the 22-month timepoint. This sequence was found in a human patient who received a liver transplant. Some T cells may trace back to the graft donor. This chain links TRBV28 with TRBJ1-4; D is perhaps TRBD1 (5 bases). The CDR3 protein is CASSGWPGRTNEKLFF. The CDR3 DNA sequence: TGTGCCAGCAGTGGATGGCCAGGGAGAACTAATGAAAAACTGTTTTTT.